This TCR beta chain stems from a study of blood T cell repertoires in COVID-19. Study as a whole: Italy, Spain and the United States were the sources of the convalescent and acute COVID-19 samples.

Note on this clone: Other nucleotide sequences in the sample specify the same CDR3.

This CDR3 spans 16 amino acids. V shed 3 bases and J 0 bases; nucleotides not matched to a gene: 4. Germline V gives CDR1 LNHDA, CDR2 SQIVND (reference sequence). In the source study's methods: Amplification of reference gene primers provided the estimated nucleated cell counts. Here immunoSEQ multiplex PCR was the method, and the copy in TCRdb shows in-frame clones only, minus some. V, J and clone size are those of that table, while D and trimming were read from the DNA. This table has approximately 240,000 clones, 85% appearing once. The rearrangement uses TRBV19 and TRBJ2-3; TRBD2 matches at 9 bases. Material for sequencing was peripheral blood. This receptor was obtained from a man in his forties or fifties who had recovered from COVID-19. Here the CDR3 reads CASSIGLAGSTDTQYF. Here the CDR3 DNA reads TGTGCCAGTAGTATTGGGCTAGCGGGGAGCACAGATACGCAGTATTTT.